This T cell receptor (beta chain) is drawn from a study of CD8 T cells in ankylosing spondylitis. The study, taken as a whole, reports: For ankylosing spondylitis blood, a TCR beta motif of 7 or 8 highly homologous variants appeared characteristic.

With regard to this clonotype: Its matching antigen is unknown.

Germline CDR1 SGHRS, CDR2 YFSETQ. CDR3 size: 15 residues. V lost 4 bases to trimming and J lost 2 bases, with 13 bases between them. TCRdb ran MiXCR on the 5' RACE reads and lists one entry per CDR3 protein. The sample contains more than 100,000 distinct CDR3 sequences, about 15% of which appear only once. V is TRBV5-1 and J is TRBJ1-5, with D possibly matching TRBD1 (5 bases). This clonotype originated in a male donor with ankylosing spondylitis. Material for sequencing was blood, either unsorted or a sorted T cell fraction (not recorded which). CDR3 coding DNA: TGCGCCAGCAGCCCTACATCGGGGGGCAATCAGCCCCAGCATTTT. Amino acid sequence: CASSPTSGGNQPQHF.